The following is a T cell receptor beta chain sequence with its context. These data come from a study of blood T cell repertoires in COVID-19. In the study overall: PBMCs, B-cell-depleted T cells, or T cells provided the cDNA or gDNA that made up the material.

Source study methods: Amplifying reference gene primers gave estimates of nucleated cell counts. The table came from immunoSEQ multiplex PCR; TCRdb's copy has only in-frame clones and leaves some out. The V and J calls and the clone size are those of that table, but D and trimming were determined from the DNA. The sample includes 200,000 to 300,000 clones, around nine tenths seen only once; the top ten take less than 3%. Residents of about two dozen US areas, aged roughly 18 to 89 years, made up the participants. Cohort 3 recovered donors had two negative PCRs, clearance, or symptom resolution. The CDR3 contains 14 residues. CDR1 and CDR2 from the germline V gene are SQVTM and ANQGSEA. The ends were cut back, 2 bases at V and 4 bases at J, with 14 bases in the middle.

The rearrangement links TRBV29-1 to TRBJ1-2; D is uncertain. The sequenced sample consisted of PBMCs or T cells enriched from blood (not recorded which). The source is a woman between 18 and 29 years old who had recovered from COVID-19. CDR3 loop: CSVEPTAIPYGYTF. Written as DNA, the CDR3 is TGCAGCGTTGAACCCACAGCCATACCCTATGGCTACACCTTC.